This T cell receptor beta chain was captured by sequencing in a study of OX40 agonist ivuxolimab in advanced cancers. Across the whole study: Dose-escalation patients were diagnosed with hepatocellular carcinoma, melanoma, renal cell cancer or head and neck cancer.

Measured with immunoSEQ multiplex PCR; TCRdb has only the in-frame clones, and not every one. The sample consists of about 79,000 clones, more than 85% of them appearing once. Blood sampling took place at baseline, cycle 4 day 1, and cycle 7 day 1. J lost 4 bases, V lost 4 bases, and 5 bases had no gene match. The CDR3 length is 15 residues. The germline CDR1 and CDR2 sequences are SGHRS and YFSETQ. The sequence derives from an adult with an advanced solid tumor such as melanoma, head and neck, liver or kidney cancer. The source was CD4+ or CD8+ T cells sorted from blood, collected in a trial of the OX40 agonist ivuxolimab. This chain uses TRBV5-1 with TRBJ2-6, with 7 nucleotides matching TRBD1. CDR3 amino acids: CASSLTGPGANVLTF. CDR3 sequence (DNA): TGCGCCAGCAGCCTGACAGGGCCCGGGGCCAACGTCCTGACTTTC.